A single sample gave rise to the 32 T cell receptor beta chains below, sequenced in a study of post-analysis software for immune sequencing data (dated by TCRdb to the mid-2010s). Study-wide conclusions, independent of this receptor: Significantly higher frequencies in patients than in controls were found for roughly 5 TRBV segments, including TRBV5-6, TRBV5-1 and TRBV20-1.

Library creation used PCR. TCRdb names Illumina HiSeq 2500 as the instrument used. To reduce PCR and sequencing biases, unique molecular identifiers were incorporated into the TCR beta cDNA libraries. TCRdb handled the public reads itself, with Q25 trimming in fastp and clone calling in MiXCR, and kept productive beta chains. Each record represents a unique CDR3 protein, reported with the most common genes and DNA among its rows. The sample table records about 380,000 distinct CDR3 sequences; less than 40% of these occur just once. The biggest ten clones account for 13% of the sample. Their antigen targets remain unknown. Sequences were obtained from blood. The receptors shown here come from a girl between 5 and 17 years old with multiple sclerosis.

This chain links TRBV2 with TRBJ2-1; no definite D call. This CDR3 is 14 amino acids long. Trimming stripped 6 bases from V and 7 bases from J, with 16 bases between. Germline V gene sequence: CDR1 SNHLY, CDR2 FYNNEI. This CDR3 is CASRSGPLGNEQFF. The CDR3 region has the DNA TGTGCCAGCAGATCTGGCCCCCTTGGTAATGAGCAGTTCTTC. Full variable domain (remainder filled in from reference TRBV2 and TRBJ2-1): EPEVTQTPSHQVTQMGQEVILRCVPISNHLYFYWYRQILGQKVEFLVSFYNNEISEKSEIFDDQFSVERPDGSNFTLKIRSTKLEDSAMYFCASRSGPLGNEQFFGPGTRLTVL.

Remarks on this clonotype: This may stem from a read error, because a much larger clone lies one nucleotide away. This chain links TRBV6-5 with TRBJ2-5, with a weak D call TRBD2 (6 bases). Germline V lookup: CDR1 MNHEY, CDR2 SVGAGI. The germline V and J ends were trimmed by 5 bases and 11 bases, with 18 bases remaining between them. This CDR3 contains 13 residues. The CDR3 loop is CASSAGLWGEQYF. As DNA, the CDR3 is TGTGCCAGCAGTGCGGGGCTTTGGGGGGAGCAGTACTTC.

This clonotype was detected only a few times. V and J are TRBV20-1 and TRBJ2-3; no clear D gene. The V gene's germline CDR1 is DFQATT and CDR2 SNEGSKA (reference sequence). Trimming took off 0 bases at V and 7 bases at J, with 8 bases between the two ends. This CDR3 contains 12 residues. The CDR3 nucleotides read TGCAGTGCTAGAGATCCACCTAATACGCAGTATTTT. Protein: CSARDPPNTQYF.

This clonotype was recorded once. The germline gene is not matched at one end of the junction; a read error may be the cause. The genes are TRBV4-2 and TRBJ2-3; 8 bases line up with TRBD2. This CDR3 has 16 residues. Germline V gene data show CDR1 as LGHNA and CDR2 as YNFKEQ. CDR3: CACSQLAGSSTDTQYF. The CDR3 DNA reads as TGTGCCTGCAGCCAATTAGCGGGATCCAGCACAGATACGCAGTATTTT.

The rearrangement joins TRBV6-1 to TRBJ2-5, with D perhaps being TRBD1 or TRBD2 (5 bases each). The CDR3 extends over 13 amino acids. Germline loops: CDR1 MNHNS, CDR2 SASEGT. Trimming took off 6 bases at V and 2 bases at J, with 10 bases between the two ends. This CDR3 is CASRRWGQETQYF. CDR3 nucleotide sequence: TGTGCCAGCAGGAGATGGGGGCAAGAGACCCAGTACTTC.

The chain employs TRBV6-2 or TRBV6-3 and TRBJ1-4; perhaps TRBD1 as D (6 bases). Germline CDR1 MNHEY, CDR2 SVGEGT. The V end lost 5 bases, the J end lost 11 bases, and 18 bases lay between the germline ends. This CDR3 is built from 14 residues. In DNA, the CDR3 is TGTGCCAGCAGTCCGAACCGGGACATCGAGAAACTGTTTTTT. Amino acids: CASSPNRDIEKLFF.

V gene TRBV5-1 combines with J gene TRBJ2-1, with 9 bases identical to TRBD1. The germline V gene encodes CDR1 SGHRS and CDR2 YFSETQ. The CDR3 runs to 13 residues. V shed 3 bases, J shed 7 bases, and the junction held 2 bases outside the gene matches. The DNA for the CDR3 is TGCGCCAGCAGCTCCGACAGGGGGAATGAGCAGTTCTTC. As protein: CASSSDRGNEQFF. The full variable domain, completed using reference TRBV5-1 and TRBJ2-1, is KAGVTQTPRYLIKTRGQQVTLSCSPISGHRSVSWYQQTPGQGLQFLFEYFSETQRNKGNFPGRFSGRQFSNSRSEMNVSTLELGDSALYLCASSSDRGNEQFFGPGTRLTVL.

The CDR3 DNA reads as TGTGCCAGCAGCCAACAATTGGGGGAGACCCAGTACTTC. It is translated as CASSQQLGETQYF. This chain joins TRBV3-1 and TRBJ2-5; the D is unclear. The CDR3 is made up of 13 amino acids. Trimming took 2 bases from V and 5 from J, leaving 9 bases between them. Looked up from germline, CDR1 is LGHDT and CDR2 is YNNKEL (reference sequence).

In DNA, the CDR3 is TGTGCCACCAGTGATTTGCGGACTAGCGGGGGGCCCAATGAGCAGTTCTTC. Amino acids: CATSDLRTSGGPNEQFF. The V gene is TRBV24-1, the J gene TRBJ2-1; 14 nucleotides match TRBD2. The germline gives CDR1 KGHDR, CDR2 SFDVKD. The trim removed 0 bases at V and 6 bases at J, leaving 3 bases unmatched. The CDR3 sequence is 17 residues long.

The rearrangement uses TRBV12-3 or TRBV12-4 and TRBJ1-1; the match to TRBD1 covers 7 bases. V lost 6 bases, J lost 8 bases, and 18 bases stayed unmatched. The CDR3 covers 16 residues. The CDR3 DNA follows: TGTGCCAGCAGGGGAGGAGGGGGCCTCCCTAGGGTAGAAGCTTTCTTT. Amino acid sequence: CASRGGGGLPRVEAFF.

A single count supports this clonotype. At one of its ends the junction is not consistent with the germline gene, which may arise from a read error. The genes are TRBV7-2 and TRBJ2-4; TRBD2 aligns across 7 bases. There are 13 residues in the CDR3. CDR1 and CDR2 (germline): SGHTA, FQGNSA. The CDR3 sequence: CASNLGGGDIQYF. CDR3 DNA sequence: TGTGCCAGCAACTTAGGCGGGGGTGACATTCAGTACTTC.

The chain is built from TRBV24-1 and TRBJ1-2, with D unclear. Germline V lookup: CDR1 KGHDR, CDR2 SFDVKD. This CDR3 has 12 amino acids. The V and J ends lost 0 bases and 6 bases respectively, with 4 bases between them. As DNA, the CDR3 is TGTGCCACCAGTGATTTGGAAGATGGCTACACCTTC. This translates into CATSDLEDGYTF.

CDR3 loop: CASSLADHYEQYF. The CDR3 bases are TGTGCCAGCAGCTTAGCGGACCACTACGAGCAGTACTTC. J is TRBJ2-7 and V is TRBV7-6; no clear D gene. Germline-derived CDR1 and CDR2 are SGHVS and FNYEAQ. The CDR3 totals 13 residues. Trimming removed 0 bases at V and 3 bases at J, with 6 bases between.

This chain links TRBV4-3 with TRBJ2-1, with 10 nucleotides matching TRBD2. The J call is uncertain, as TRBJ2-7 better fits the DNA end. CDR3 size: 16 residues. CDR1 LGHNA and CDR2 YSLEER come from the germline V gene. The CDR3 reads CASSQVAGGYYNEQYF. The CDR3 DNA reads TGCGCCAGCAGCCAAGTAGCGGGGGGTTACTACAATGAGCAGTACTTC.

This clonotype was detected only a few times. The CDR3 spells CASSLGRWGNNEQFF. CDR3 nucleotide sequence: TGTGCCAGCAGTTTGGGACGCTGGGGCAACAATGAGCAGTTCTTC. The chain couples TRBV28 to TRBJ2-1, with D perhaps given as TRBD1 or TRBD2 (5 bases each). Germline assignment: CDR1 MDHEN and CDR2 SYDVKM. V shed 3 bases and J shed 5 bases, with 14 bases lying between them. The CDR3 covers 15 residues.

This clonotype showed up just a few times. The V gene is TRBV28, the J gene TRBJ1-5, with 8 bases identical to TRBD1. The CDR3 sequence is 15 residues long. Germline CDR1 is MDHEN and CDR2 is SYDVKM. V shed 6 bases and J 4 bases; nucleotides not matched to a gene: 8. CDR3 in amino acids: CASRRHRGVNQPQHF. CDR3 in DNA: TGTGCCAGCAGAAGACACAGGGGGGTAAATCAGCCCCAGCATTTT. The complete variable domain, with remaining parts taken from reference TRBV28 and TRBJ1-5, reads DVKVTQSSRYLVKRTGEKVFLECVQDMDHENMFWYRQDPGLGLRLIYFSYDVKMKEKGDIPEGYSVSREKKERFSLILESASTNQTSMYLCASRRHRGVNQPQHFGDGTRLSIL.

Concerning this clonotype itself: This could be a read error, since a much larger clone is one nucleotide away. The rearrangement joins TRBV18 to TRBJ2-5, with D hard to call. The CDR3 is 13 residues long. The germline gives CDR1 KGHSH, CDR2 LQKENI. The ends were cut back, 0 bases at V and 13 bases at J, with 15 bases in the middle. The CDR3 coding sequence is TGTGCCAGCTCACCACCGGGCGGTTACGAGCGGTACTTC. Translation: CASSPPGGYERYF.

This clonotype was observed a handful of times. The V gene is TRBV30, the J gene TRBJ1-1; D gene ambiguous. CDR1 is GTSNPN and CDR2 is SVGIG in the germline V gene (reference sequence). This CDR3 contains 13 residues. V lost 0 bases to trimming and J lost 1 base, with 6 bases between them. The CDR3 region is CAWSVYWNTEAFF. CDR3 nucleotides: TGTGCCTGGAGTGTCTACTGGAACACTGAAGCTTTCTTT.

This clonotype was counted only a few times. This chain connects TRBV3-1 to TRBJ2-7, with a tentative D call TRBD1 (6 bases). The CDR3 has 14 amino acids. The germline gives CDR1 LGHDT, CDR2 YNNKEL (reference sequence). The V end was cut by 4 bases, the J end by 5 bases, with 15 bases between. The DNA for the CDR3 is TGTGCCAGCAGCCTGGGGTTCAGGGGTCACGAGCAGTACTTC. Its protein is CASSLGFRGHEQYF.

The chain has TRBV4-2 and TRBJ1-1; D unclear. The length of the CDR3 is 15 residues. CDR1 and CDR2 (germline): LGHNA, YNFKEQ. Trimming removed 2 bases from V and 2 bases from J, with 12 bases in between. The CDR3 region has the DNA TGTGCCAGCAGCCAACCGGGCCTAACAAACACTGAAGCTTTCTTT. The encoded protein is CASSQPGLTNTEAFF.

This clonotype was seen only a few times. The chain is built from TRBV7-2 and TRBJ2-7; 10 bases align to TRBD2. Looked up from germline, CDR1 is SGHTA and CDR2 is FQGNSA. This CDR3 comprises 22 residues. With 2 bases clipped from V and 0 bases from J, the junction kept 22 bases outside the gene matches. CDR3 DNA: TGTGCCAGCAGCTTATTGCTACCGGTCTCTAGCGGGGGCCTTCGTAGCTCCTACGAGCAGTACTTC. Protein sequence: CASSLLLPVSSGGLRSSYEQYF.

The chain carries TRBV6-1 and TRBJ1-2, with TRBD1 matching over 7 bases. This CDR3 is 14 amino acids long. Germline V gene sequence: CDR1 MNHNS, CDR2 SASEGT. After removal of 5 bases from V and 4 bases from J, the junction contained 7 bases not matched to a gene. The CDR3 sequence is CASSLRQGVYGYTF. CDR3 nucleotides: TGTGCCAGCAGTTTAAGACAGGGCGTCTATGGCTACACCTTC.

In its sample, this clonotype was seen a few times. The rearrangement links TRBV2 to TRBJ2-1, with TRBD2 identical over 8 bases. Germline V gives CDR1 SNHLY, CDR2 FYNNEI. The CDR3 has 15 residues. J gave up 4 bases and V 6 bases, and 8 bases lay outside the gene matches. In DNA form, the CDR3 reads TGTGCCAGCAGCCAATCGGGGGGGCTTTACAATGAGCAGTTCTTC. This encodes CASSQSGGLYNEQFF.

The table lists this clonotype with a few counts. The chain combines TRBV4-1 with TRBJ2-3, with D maybe TRBD2 (7 bases). Trimming removed 0 bases at V and 0 bases at J, with 13 bases between. CDR1 is MGHRA and CDR2 is YSYEKL in the germline V gene. The CDR3 totals 17 residues. The CDR3 sequence is CASSQEGGPSSTDTQYF. CDR3 in DNA: TGCGCCAGCAGCCAAGAGGGGGGGCCATCTAGCACAGATACGCAGTATTTT.

The CDR3 DNA follows: TGCAGTGCTAGGCGTACAGGGGGGGAGACCCAGTACTTC. It translates to CSARRTGGETQYF. The V gene is TRBV20-1, the J gene TRBJ2-5; 8 positions agree with TRBD1. V trimming: 3 bases; J trimming: 5 bases; junction bases outside the gene matches: 5. CDR1 and CDR2 from the germline V gene are DFQATT and SNEGSKA (reference sequence). This CDR3 comprises 13 residues.

This clonotype was seen more than once but under ten times. V is TRBV15 and J is TRBJ2-3; TRBD2 matches at 7 bases. Trimming removed 5 bases from V and 0 bases from J; junction bases left unmatched: 14. The germline V gene has CDR1 LNHNV and CDR2 YYDKDF (reference sequence). The CDR3 consists of 18 residues. CDR3 in amino acids: CATSRGGIQAGSTDTQYF. CDR3 nucleotides: TGTGCCACCAGCCGCGGGGGTATTCAAGCGGGAAGCACAGATACGCAGTATTTT.

This clonotype was seen more than once but under ten times. The chain links TRBV4-2 to TRBJ2-7; TRBD2 agrees at 8 bases. In germline, CDR1 is LGHNA, CDR2 YNFKEQ. The V gene end was trimmed by 4 bases and the J gene end by 3 bases; junction bases not matched to a gene: 14. The CDR3 contains 17 residues. The CDR3 is CASSLTPAREVLYEQYF. In DNA form, the CDR3 reads TGTGCCAGCAGCCTCACCCCCGCGCGGGAGGTACTCTACGAGCAGTACTTC.

The chain carries TRBV5-1 and TRBJ2-5; TRBD1 aligns across 7 bases. The J call may be in error: the DNA end matches TRBJ2-7 better. Germline V lookup: CDR1 SGHRS, CDR2 YFSETQ. CDR3 length: 16 residues. CDR3 in amino acids: CASSLKPRDRPCEQYF. CDR3 nucleotide sequence: TGCGCCAGCAGCTTGAAGCCCCGGGACAGACCCTGCGAGCAGTACTTC.

The rearrangement links TRBV12-3 or TRBV12-4 to TRBJ2-5, with 9 bases matching TRBD2. V dropped 1 base and J dropped 5; count of bases not matched to a gene: 5. This CDR3 is built from 15 residues. The CDR3 DNA reads TGTGCCAGCAGTTTAGGCGGGGGGGCCCGGGAGACCCAGTACTTC. This encodes CASSLGGGARETQYF.

CDR3 DNA sequence: TGTGCCAGCAGTTTGGGGACACCGACGTACGAGCAGTACTTC. It encodes CASSLGTPTYEQYF. The chain couples TRBV12-3 or TRBV12-4 to TRBJ2-7; TRBD1 might be the D (6 bases). CDR3 length equals 14 residues. Trimming took 3 bases from V and 4 from J, leaving 13 bases between them.

The CDR3 loop reads CASSPFGVWETQYF. The DNA of the CDR3 is TGCGCCAGCAGCCCCTTCGGAGTTTGGGAGACCCAGTACTTC. The V gene is TRBV5-1, the J gene TRBJ2-5; D uncertain. The CDR3 consists of 14 residues. Trimming removed 4 bases from V and 5 bases from J, with 15 bases in between. CDR1 SGHRS and CDR2 YFSETQ come from the germline V gene.

The CDR3 nucleotides are TGTGCCAGCAGTTTTTTCGGGGATACGCAGTATTTT. Encoded protein: CASSFFGDTQYF. This sequence joins TRBV6-5 and TRBJ2-3, with D uncertain. Germline V CDR1 and CDR2: MNHEY, SVGAGI. V lost 4 bases, J lost 6 bases, and 8 bases lay in between. The CDR3 consists of 12 residues.